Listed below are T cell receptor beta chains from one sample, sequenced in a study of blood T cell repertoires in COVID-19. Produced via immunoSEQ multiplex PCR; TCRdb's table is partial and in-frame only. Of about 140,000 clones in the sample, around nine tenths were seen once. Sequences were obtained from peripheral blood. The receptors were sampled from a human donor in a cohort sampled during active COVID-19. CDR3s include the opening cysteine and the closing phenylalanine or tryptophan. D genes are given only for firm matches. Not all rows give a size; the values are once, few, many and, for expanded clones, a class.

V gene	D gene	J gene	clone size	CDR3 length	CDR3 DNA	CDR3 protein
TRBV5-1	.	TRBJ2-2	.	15	TGCGCCAGCAGCTTGGAGGGGTCGAACACCGGGGAGCTGTTTTTT	CASSLEGSNTGELFF
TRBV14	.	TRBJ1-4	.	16	TGTGCCAGCAGCCAAGATCAGGGGACAACTAATGAAAAACTGTTTTTT	CASSQDQGTTNEKLFF
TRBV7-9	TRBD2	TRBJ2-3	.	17	TGTGCCAGCAGCAACGGGGCTAGCGGGAGCAACACAGATACGCAGTATTTT	CASSNGASGSNTDTQYF
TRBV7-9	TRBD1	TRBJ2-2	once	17	TGTGCCAGCAGCTTAGGGGTCGGAACAGGGGGAACCGGGGAGCTGTTTTTT	CASSLGVGTGGTGELFF
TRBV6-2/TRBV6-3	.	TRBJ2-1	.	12	TGTGCCAGCAGCCCGGGGCAAGGTGAGCAGTTCTTC	CASSPGQGEQFF
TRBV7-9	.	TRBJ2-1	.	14	TGTGCCAGCAGCCAGCCGGGTCCTAGACATGAGCAGTTCTTC	CASSQPGPRHEQFF
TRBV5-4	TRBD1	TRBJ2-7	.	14	TGTGCCAGCAGCAGCCGGGACAGGGGAATCGAGCAGTACTTC	CASSSRDRGIEQYF
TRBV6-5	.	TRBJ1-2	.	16	TGTGCCAGCAGTTACATCCGGACCGGGGGGAACTATGGCTACACCTTC	CASSYIRTGGNYGYTF
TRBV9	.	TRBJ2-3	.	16	TGTGCCAGCAGCGTAGGGGTGGGCGCTACCACAGATACGCAGTATTTT	CASSVGVGATTDTQYF
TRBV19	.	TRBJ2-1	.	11	TGTGCCTGTGAGACGGGGAATGAGCAGTTCTTC	CACETGNEQFF
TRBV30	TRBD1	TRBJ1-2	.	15	TGTGCCTGGAGGCCAGGGACAGGGGGCAACTATGGCTACACCTTC	CAWRPGTGGNYGYTF
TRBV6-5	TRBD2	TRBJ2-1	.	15	TGTGCCAGCAGGTCCCTAGCGGGTGATTACAATGAGCAGTTCTTC	CASRSLAGDYNEQFF
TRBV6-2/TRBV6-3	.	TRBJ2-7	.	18	TGTGCCAGCAGTTACTCGACGGGGCGGACAGCATCTTCCTACGAGCAGTACTTC	CASSYSTGRTASSYEQYF
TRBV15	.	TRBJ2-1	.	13	TGTGCCACCAGCAGTTGGTTGCGCGATGAGCAGTTCTTC	CATSSWLRDEQFF
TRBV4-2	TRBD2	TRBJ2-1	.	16	TGTGCCAGCAGCCGATCAACTAGCGGACTCTACAATGAGCAGTTCTTC	CASSRSTSGLYNEQFF
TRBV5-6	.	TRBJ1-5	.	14	TGTGCCAGCAGCCAAGGACAGTCTTTTCAGCCCCAGCATTTT	CASSQGQSFQPQHF
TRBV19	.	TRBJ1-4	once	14	TGTGCCAGTAGTAACAGGGCAACTAATGAAAAACTGTTTTTT	CASSNRATNEKLFF
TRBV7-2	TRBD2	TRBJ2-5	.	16	TGTGCCAGCAGCTTAGTGATAGCGGGGTTCCAAGAGACCCAGTACTTC	CASSLVIAGFQETQYF
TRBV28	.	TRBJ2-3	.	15	TGTGCCAGCAGTTTCGTCTCCTATAGCACAGATACGCAGTATTTT	CASSFVSYSTDTQYF
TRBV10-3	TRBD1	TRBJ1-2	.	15	TGTGCCATCAGTGATGACAGGGGAATCGGCTATGGCTACACCTTC	CAISDDRGIGYGYTF
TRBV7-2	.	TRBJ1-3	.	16	TGTGCCAGCAGCCCCGCAGAGGGCATCTCTGGAAACACCATATATTTT	CASSPAEGISGNTIYF
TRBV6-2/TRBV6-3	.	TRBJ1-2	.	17	TGTGCCAGCAGTCCACGACGGACAGAGATTAGGATCGATGGCTACACCTTC	CASSPRRTEIRIDGYTF
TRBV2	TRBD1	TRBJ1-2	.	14	TGTGCCAGCACCAGGGGGGCAGGGGGAGATGGCTACACCTTC	CASTRGAGGDGYTF
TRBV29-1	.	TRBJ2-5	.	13	TGCAGCGTAGTCCCAGGGCCTGAAGAGACCCAGTACTTC	CSVVPGPEETQYF
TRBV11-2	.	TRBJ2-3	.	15	TGTGCCAGCAGCTTAGAGCGGAGAAGCACAGATACGCAGTATTTT	CASSLERRSTDTQYF
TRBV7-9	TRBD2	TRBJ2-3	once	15	TGTGCCAGCAGCCCATCGGCGGGAGGCGCAGATACGCAGTATTTT	CASSPSAGGADTQYF
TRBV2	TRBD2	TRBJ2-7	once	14	TGTGCCAGCAGTTCTTATAGCGGGAGGGCCGAGCAGTACTTC	CASSSYSGRAEQYF
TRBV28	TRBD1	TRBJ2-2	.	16	TGTGCCAGCAGTTTACTGACAGGGACGAACACCGGGGAGCTGTTTTTT	CASSLLTGTNTGELFF
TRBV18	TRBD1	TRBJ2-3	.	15	TGTGCCAGCTCACCAGGGGGACAGGGCTCAGATACGCAGTATTTT	CASSPGGQGSDTQYF
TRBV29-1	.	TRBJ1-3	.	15	TGCAGCGTTGAGTTTCTGGCGGTCTCTGGAAACACCATATATTTT	CSVEFLAVSGNTIYF
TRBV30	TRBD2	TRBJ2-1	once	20	TGTGCCTGGAGTGGTGATCTAGGGGGAGGGACTAGCGGGGCGAGGAGGGAGCAGTTCTTC	CAWSGDLGGGTSGARREQFF
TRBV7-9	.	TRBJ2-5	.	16	TGTGCCAGCAGTCTTTTTCCTCCTAGCGAGGTAGAGACCCAGTACTTC	CASSLFPPSEVETQYF
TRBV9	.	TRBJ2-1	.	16	TGTGCCAGCAGCGTAGAGGGGCAGGTAAAATACAATGAGCAGTTCTTC	CASSVEGQVKYNEQFF
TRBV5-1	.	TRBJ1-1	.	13	TGCGCCAGCAGCTTGGCCCCGGGGGGTGAAGCTTTCTTT	CASSLAPGGEAFF
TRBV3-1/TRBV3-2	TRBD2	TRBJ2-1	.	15	TGTGCCAGCAGACGGACTAGCGGGGGGGACAATGAGCAGTTCTTC	CASRRTSGGDNEQFF
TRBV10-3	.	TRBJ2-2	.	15	TGTGCCATCAGTGAACTACAGGGAGACACCGGGGAGCTGTTTTTT	CAISELQGDTGELFF
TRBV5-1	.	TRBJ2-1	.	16	TGCGCCAGCAGCTTATCCCCTGACAGATTCTACAATGAGCAGTTCTTC	CASSLSPDRFYNEQFF
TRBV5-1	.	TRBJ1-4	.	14	TGCGCCAGCAGGAGGGGGTTAACTAATGAAAAACTGTTTTTT	CASRRGLTNEKLFF
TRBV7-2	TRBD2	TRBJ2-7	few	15	TGTGCCAGCAGCCTTAGCGGGGGGGACCGCTACGAGCAGTACTTC	CASSLSGGDRYEQYF
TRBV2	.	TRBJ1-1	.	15	TGTGCCAGCAGGGACCGCCGGACTATAAACACTGAAGCTTTCTTT	CASRDRRTINTEAFF
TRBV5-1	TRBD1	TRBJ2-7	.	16	TGCGCCAGCAGCTTAGGACCCCTGACAGGGGGCTACGAGCAGTACTTC	CASSLGPLTGGYEQYF